Each of the 27 T cell receptor beta chains below was sequenced from the same sample in a study of shared clonotypes between healthy human individuals. Generated by immunoSEQ multiplex PCR, the TCRdb table keeps only in-frame clones and is missing some. This table holds 1,400,000 or so clones, roughly 98.5% found once. Specimen: naive CD4+ T cells sorted from blood. Subset described: CD45RA+ positively selected. Receptors were obtained from a man aged 25 to 40 in good health.

This rearrangement joins TRBV19 to TRBJ1-3; no definite D call. V gave up 6 bases and J gave up 0 bases, with 12 bases separating them. The CDR3 length is 15 residues. The germline V gene has CDR1 LNHDA and CDR2 SQIVND (reference sequence). CDR3 nucleotide sequence: TGTGCCAGTAGGGAGGAATTCTACTCTGGAAACACCATATATTTT. Protein: CASREEFYSGNTIYF.

J is TRBJ2-2 and V is TRBV6-4, with D uncertain. Trimming stripped 1 base from V and 4 bases from J, with 10 bases between. Germline CDR1 and CDR2: MRHNA and SNTAGT. The CDR3 consists of 15 residues. This chain's CDR3 is CASSDFFGVTGELFF. CDR3 coding DNA: TGTGCCAGCAGTGACTTCTTTGGGGTCACCGGGGAGCTGTTTTTT.

In nucleotides, the CDR3 is TGTGCCACCAGCAGAGGACAGGGGGCCGGGGATGAGCAGTTCTTC. It yields the protein CATSRGQGAGDEQFF. The gene calls are TRBV15 and TRBJ2-1; TRBD1 matches 10 bases. Losses at the gene ends were 1 base for V and 8 bases for J; bases not matched to a gene: 5. There are 15 residues in the CDR3. Germline CDR1 reads LNHNV; CDR2 reads YYDKDF (reference sequence).

This chain connects TRBV9 to TRBJ2-7; D is tentatively TRBD1 or TRBD2 (5 bases each). This CDR3 has 16 residues. The germline V gene has CDR1 SGDLS and CDR2 YYNGEE. V was cut by 0 bases and J by 6 bases, with 19 bases left in between. Here the CDR3 DNA reads TGTGCCAGCAGCGTAGGGGGGAGCGGAGCCTTGAGCGAGCAGTACTTC. The encoded protein is CASSVGGSGALSEQYF.

The chain recombines TRBV28 with TRBJ2-2; no reliable D call. V lost 2 bases, J lost 0 bases, and 4 bases lay in between. The CDR3 covers 14 residues. Germline V gives CDR1 MDHEN, CDR2 SYDVKM. CDR3 protein: CASSLGSNTGELFF. The CDR3 DNA sequence: TGTGCCAGCAGTTTAGGATCGAACACCGGGGAGCTGTTTTTT.

The V call is TRBV9, the J call TRBJ2-1; TRBD2 might be the D (6 bases). CDR3 length equals 16 residues. Germline V CDR1 and CDR2: SGDLS, YYNGEE. The V end lost 5 bases, the J end lost 4 bases, and 19 bases lay between the germline ends. The CDR3 DNA sequence: TGTGCCAGCAGGGGAACTCCCGGGAGAGCGTACAATGAGCAGTTCTTC. It is translated as CASRGTPGRAYNEQFF.

The chain carries TRBV4-1 and TRBJ2-7; 8 nucleotides match TRBD2. V lost 1 base and J lost 0; bases outside the gene matches: 5. Germline V gene lookup returns CDR1 MGHRA and CDR2 YSYEKL. The CDR3 has 16 amino acids. The CDR3 region has the DNA TGCGCCAGCAGCCAAGGGGGACTAGGGTCCTCCTACGAGCAGTACTTC. Translation gives CASSQGGLGSSYEQYF.

The chain is built from TRBV7-8 and TRBJ2-3; 7 positions match TRBD1. With V trimmed by 2 bases and J by 2 bases, 7 bases remained unmatched. This CDR3 contains 16 residues. Germline values: CDR1 SGHVS, CDR2 FQNEAQ. CDR3 in DNA: TGTGCCAGCAGCTTATTACTCGGGACAGACACAGATACGCAGTATTTT. Encoded protein: CASSLLLGTDTDTQYF.

Note on this clone: Other DNA sequences in this specimen translate into the identical CDR3. This rearrangement joins TRBV19 to TRBJ2-1; 14 bases map to TRBD2. Germline V gene lookup returns CDR1 LNHDA and CDR2 SQIVND (reference sequence). The CDR3 runs 18 residues. The trim removed 2 bases at V and 0 bases at J, leaving 3 bases unmatched. In nucleotides, the CDR3 is TGTGCCAGTAGTATAAGACTAGCGGGAGGGAGCTCCTACAATGAGCAGTTCTTC. This translates into CASSIRLAGGSSYNEQFF.

V is TRBV15 and J is TRBJ2-7, with D uncertain. The CDR3 loop spans 14 amino acids. Germline V gives CDR1 LNHNV, CDR2 YYDKDF (reference sequence). Deletions cut 0 bases from V and 2 bases from J, with 8 bases between. In DNA, the CDR3 is TGTGCCACCAGCAGAGAGCTGGGAACCTACGAGCAGTACTTC. This encodes CATSRELGTYEQYF.

The CDR3 protein is CASSLGLRGGTEQYF. The CDR3 DNA reads TGTGCCAGCAGCTTAGGCCTACGGGGGGGGACCGAGCAGTACTTC. The chain uses TRBV13 and TRBJ2-7; 8 bases align to TRBD2. Per germline, CDR1 PRHDT and CDR2 FYEKMQ (reference sequence). CDR3 size: 15 residues. Trimming removed 0 bases from V and 6 bases from J; junction bases left unmatched: 7.

The V call is TRBV5-1, the J call TRBJ1-2; D might be TRBD1 (6 bases). The CDR3 consists of 14 residues. With 4 bases removed from V and 3 bases from J, the gap between germline ends came to 13 bases. Germline CDR1 SGHRS, CDR2 YFSETQ. CDR3 residues: CASSQQGGDYGYTF. CDR3 bases: TGCGCCAGCAGCCAACAGGGCGGAGACTATGGCTACACCTTC. The whole variable domain, remainder taken from reference TRBV5-1 and TRBJ1-2, is KAGVTQTPRYLIKTRGQQVTLSCSPISGHRSVSWYQQTPGQGLQFLFEYFSETQRNKGNFPGRFSGRQFSNSRSEMNVSTLELGDSALYLCASSQQGGDYGYTFGSGTRLTVV.

The V gene is TRBV29-1, the J gene TRBJ2-5; 9 bases map to TRBD2. The length of the CDR3 is 12 residues. Germline CDR1 is SQVTM and CDR2 is ANQGSEA. The ends lost 7 bases at V and 2 bases at J; junction bases unmatched: 2. For the CDR3, the DNA is TGCAGCGGACTAGCGGATCAAGAGACCCAGTACTTC. Protein: CSGLADQETQYF.

The genes are TRBV11-2 and TRBJ2-1; D could derive from TRBD1 or TRBD2 (6 bases each). Per the germline V gene, CDR1 is SGHAT and CDR2 is FQNNGV. This CDR3 has 14 residues. The ends were cut back, 4 bases at V and 1 base at J, with 8 bases in the middle. The CDR3 nucleotides read TGTGCCAGCAGCTGGGGGGCTTCCTACAATGAGCAGTTCTTC. Translating gives CASSWGASYNEQFF.

Details on this clone: Other DNA sequences from this sample encode an identical CDR3 as well. The chain couples TRBV11-2 to TRBJ2-1; D perhaps matches TRBD2 (6 bases). CDR3 length: 14 amino acids. V shed 1 base and J shed 4 bases, with 8 bases lying between them. Germline V gene data show CDR1 as SGHAT and CDR2 as FQNNGV. The CDR3 spells CASSLGTTYNEQFF. DNA for the CDR3: TGTGCCAGCAGCTTAGGGACTACTTACAATGAGCAGTTCTTC.

The genes are TRBV28 and TRBJ1-2; D not resolved. The germline V and J ends were trimmed by 3 bases and 0 bases, with 8 bases remaining between them. The CDR3 has 14 amino acids. Germline CDR1 and CDR2: MDHEN and SYDVKM. Here the CDR3 DNA reads TGTGCCAGCAGTTTCTGGGAAGCTAACTATGGCTACACCTTC. This encodes CASSFWEANYGYTF.

Notes on this clone: Other DNA sequences in the same sample also yield this CDR3. V is TRBV10-3 and J is TRBJ1-1; weak D call: TRBD1 (5 bases). This CDR3 contains 13 residues. The germline V gene has CDR1 ENHRY and CDR2 SYGVKD. Trimming shortened V by 6 bases and J by 0 bases, and 8 bases separated the two germline ends. CDR3 nucleotide sequence: TGTGCCATCAGCGACAGATTGAACACTGAAGCTTTCTTT. Protein: CAISDRLNTEAFF.

This clone was counted once. This chain links TRBV9 with TRBJ2-5, with D possibly matching TRBD1 (5 bases). The CDR3 has 17 residues. Looked up from germline, CDR1 is SGDLS and CDR2 is YYNGEE. V lost 1 base to trimming and J lost 5 bases, with 21 bases between them. The CDR3, as DNA: TGTGCCAGCAGCGTACAGGGCACCCGCTATCCCCCGGAGACCCAGTACTTC. Translated, it gives CASSVQGTRYPPETQYF.

This clone was detected once. The rearrangement joins TRBV29-1 to TRBJ1-3; D uncertain. Per germline, CDR1 SQVTM and CDR2 ANQGSEA. The CDR3 totals 14 residues. Deletions cut 4 bases from V and 0 bases from J, with 10 bases between. CDR3 sequence reads: CSVGDVFSGNTIYF. Written as DNA, the CDR3 is TGCAGCGTTGGCGACGTTTTCTCTGGAAACACCATATATTTT.

The rearrangement joins TRBV6-5 to TRBJ2-6, with a tentative D call TRBD2 (5 bases). There are 15 residues in the CDR3. With 2 bases removed from V and 2 bases from J, the gap between germline ends came to 7 bases. CDR1 and CDR2 (germline): MNHEY, SVGAGI. The CDR3 protein is CASSYVGAGANVLTF. The CDR3 nucleotides are TGTGCCAGCAGTTACGTCGGGGCTGGGGCCAACGTCCTGACTTTC.

This rearrangement joins TRBV29-1 to TRBJ2-3, with TRBD1 matching 7 bases. The germline V gene encodes CDR1 SQVTM and CDR2 ANQGSEA. CDR3 length equals 13 residues. Germline trimming cut 3 bases from V and 6 bases from J; bases unmatched to any gene: 6. The CDR3 region is CSVEALGQDTQYF. CDR3 bases: TGCAGCGTTGAGGCACTGGGACAGGATACGCAGTATTTT.

The chain recombines TRBV7-6 with TRBJ1-3; D possibly corresponds to TRBD1 (5 bases). CDR3 size: 15 residues. V was shortened by 1 base and J by 3 bases, with 10 bases between the two germline ends. CDR1 is SGHVS, CDR2 FNYEAQ, per germline. CDR3 bases: TGTGCCAGCAGCTTAGGGTGGGGCAATGGAAACACCATATATTTT. Its protein is CASSLGWGNGNTIYF.

The chain employs TRBV5-1 and TRBJ2-2; weak D call: TRBD2 (5 bases). The CDR3 totals 14 residues. Trimming cost V 4 bases and J 7 bases, with 14 bases left between them. Germline loops: CDR1 SGHRS, CDR2 YFSETQ. CDR3 bases: TGCGCCAGCAGCGTACTAGATACTGGCGGGGAGCTGTTTTTT. Protein sequence: CASSVLDTGGELFF.

The V and J genes are TRBV14 and TRBJ2-5, with D tentatively TRBD2 (5 bases). V was shortened by 3 bases and J by 2 bases, with 7 bases between the two germline ends. In germline, CDR1 is SGHDN, CDR2 FVKESK. The CDR3 covers 13 residues. CDR3 region: CASSQGRQETQYF. The CDR3 DNA reads TGTGCCAGCAGCCAGGGGAGACAAGAGACCCAGTACTTC.

This clone has just one count. In DNA, the CDR3 is TGTGCCAGCAGCCTCAGCAGGGGGCGGATGGACAATCAGCCCCAGCATTTT. Its translation: CASSLSRGRMDNQPQHF. This sequence joins TRBV7-9 and TRBJ1-5; 8 nucleotides align to TRBD1. V trimming: 5 bases; J trimming: 3 bases; junction bases outside the gene matches: 12. Germline CDR1 is SEHNR and CDR2 is FQNEAQ (reference sequence). The CDR3 sequence is 17 residues long. Complete variable domain (other parts from reference TRBV7-9 and TRBJ1-5): DTGVSQNPRHKITKRGQNVTFRCDPISEHNRLYWYRQTLGQGPEFLTYFQNEAQLEKSRLLSDRFSAERPKGSFSTLEIQRTEQGDSAMYLCASSLSRGRMDNQPQHFGDGTRLSIL.

The chain uses TRBV18 and TRBJ2-6, with a possible D match to TRBD2 (5 bases). CDR3 length: 15 amino acids. V was clipped by 6 bases and J by 0 bases, with 9 bases between them. Germline assignment: CDR1 KGHSH and CDR2 LQKENI. CDR3 residues: CASSLEGSGANVLTF. CDR3 DNA: TGTGCCAGCTCGCTCGAGGGCTCTGGGGCCAACGTCCTGACTTTC.

The V and J genes are TRBV5-5 and TRBJ2-6; TRBD1 matches at 8 bases. Per the germline V gene, CDR1 is SGHKS and CDR2 is YYEKEE (reference sequence). The CDR3 is made up of 17 amino acids. J lost 2 bases, V lost 4 bases, and 8 bases had no gene match. Written as DNA, the CDR3 is TGTGCCAGCAGCATAGACAGGGGAAAGGCTGGGGCCAACGTCCTGACTTTC. Amino acid sequence: CASSIDRGKAGANVLTF.